What follows are 19 T cell receptor beta chains derived from one specimen sequenced in a study of response to subunit inactivated influenza vaccine. TCRdb reprocessed the RT-PCR reads via MiXCR and lists one record per CDR3 protein. The sample holds about 780,000 distinct CDR3 sequences; less than 20% are singletons and the top ten take about a tenth. Material: PBMCs from blood, obtained approximately 5 days after vaccination. The receptor set was obtained from a man between 45 and 60 years old who received an inactivated influenza vaccine.

V is TRBV6-1 and J is TRBJ2-7; D is ambiguous. Per germline, CDR1 MNHNS and CDR2 SASEGT. Trimming stripped 2 bases from V and 2 bases from J, with 10 bases between. CDR3 size: 14 residues. The DNA for the CDR3 is TGTGCCAGCAGTGAACATTCCGTTACCTACGAGCAGTACTTC. The encoded protein is CASSEHSVTYEQYF.

The chain couples TRBV12-3 or TRBV12-4 to TRBJ1-2; TRBD1 agrees at 8 bases. With V trimmed by 5 bases and J by 7 bases, 9 bases remained unmatched. There are 14 residues in the CDR3. This chain's CDR3 is CASSKRTGSGGYTF. CDR3 DNA sequence: TGTGCCAGCAGTAAAAGGACAGGGTCGGGTGGCTACACCTTC.

The genes are TRBV12-3 or TRBV12-4 and TRBJ2-1; 11 nucleotides match TRBD2. This CDR3 spans 17 amino acids. J was trimmed by 1 base and V by 6 bases; bases with no gene match: 8. The CDR3 DNA follows: TGTGCCAGCAGCGGACTAGCGGGCCCTTCGTCCTACAATGAGCAGTTCTTC. Protein: CASSGLAGPSSYNEQFF.

This chain joins TRBV5-1 and TRBJ2-5; 8 nucleotides match TRBD1. This CDR3 comprises 17 residues. The germline V gene has CDR1 SGHRS and CDR2 YFSETQ. V shed 4 bases, J shed 5 bases, and the junction held 16 bases outside the gene matches. The CDR3 bases are TGCGCCAGCAGCAAACAGACAGGGGCCCTTAGCCGGGAGACCCAGTACTTC. Encoded protein: CASSKQTGALSRETQYF.

The rearrangement links TRBV5-5 to TRBJ1-1; D unclear. Per germline, CDR1 SGHKS and CDR2 YYEKEE (reference sequence). The CDR3 runs 15 residues. The V and J ends lost 0 bases and 3 bases respectively, with 12 bases between them. In DNA form, the CDR3 reads TGTGCCAGCAGCTTGGGGGCCACTGTAGACACTGAAGCTTTCTTT. Residues: CASSLGATVDTEAFF.

The table lists this clonotype with a few counts. The CDR3 loop reads CASSSALLSSYEQYF. For the CDR3, the DNA is TGTGCCAGCAGTTCTGCCCTCCTTAGCTCCTACGAGCAGTACTTC. This sequence joins TRBV12-3 or TRBV12-4 and TRBJ2-7; no reliable D call. V was cut by 4 bases and J by 0 bases, with 13 bases left in between. This CDR3 contains 15 residues.

This clonotype was found a few times. The chain recombines TRBV6-2 or TRBV6-3 with TRBJ2-7, with 7 bases lining up with TRBD1. The CDR3 loop spans 13 amino acids. The V gene end was trimmed by 4 bases and the J gene end by 6 bases; junction bases not matched to a gene: 6. The V gene's germline CDR1 is MNHEY and CDR2 SVGEGT. This chain's CDR3 is CASSSATGREQYF. The CDR3 bases are TGTGCCAGCAGTTCCGCGACAGGGCGCGAGCAGTACTTC.

This clonotype occurred many times. The CDR3 DNA is TGCGCCAGCAGCTTGGGACAGGTCGGGACTAGCGGGAGATCTCTCAATGAGCAGTTCTTC. Protein sequence: CASSLGQVGTSGRSLNEQFF. The V gene is TRBV5-1, the J gene TRBJ2-1; TRBD2 matches 14 bases. Trimming cost V 0 bases and J 6 bases; bases outside gene matches: 14. The CDR3 length is 20 residues. Germline-derived CDR1 and CDR2 are SGHRS and YFSETQ. The whole variable domain, filled in from reference TRBV5-1 and TRBJ2-1, reads KAGVTQTPRYLIKTRGQQVTLSCSPISGHRSVSWYQQTPGQGLQFLFEYFSETQRNKGNFPGRFSGRQFSNSRSEMNVSTLELGDSALYLCASSLGQVGTSGRSLNEQFFGPGTRLTVL.

This clonotype was detected a few times. The V gene is TRBV3-1, the J gene TRBJ2-7; D is tentatively TRBD1 or TRBD2 (5 bases each). Looked up from germline, CDR1 is LGHDT and CDR2 is YNNKEL (reference sequence). The V gene lost 2 bases and the J gene lost 6 bases, with 20 bases spanning the gap. The CDR3 spans 16 residues. CDR3 sequence reads: CASSQTSGTIMGEQYF. The CDR3 DNA is TGTGCCAGCAGCCAAACCTCCGGGACCATCATGGGCGAGCAGTACTTC.

The chain is built from TRBV7-9 and TRBJ2-3, with unresolved D. The CDR3 contains 13 residues. Germline lookup yields CDR1 SEHNR and CDR2 FQNEAQ (reference sequence). Trimming shortened V by 6 bases and J by 8 bases, and 15 bases separated the two germline ends. The CDR3 bases are TGTGCCAGCAGTCAGGCCCCGTCCTTTACGCAGTATTTT. It codes for CASSQAPSFTQYF.

This clonotype was observed a handful of times. CDR3 sequence reads: CAISDSGAVDEQFF. The CDR3 bases are TGTGCCATCAGTGACTCCGGAGCGGTCGATGAGCAGTTCTTC. This chain connects TRBV10-3 to TRBJ2-1; a weak D match, TRBD2 (5 bases). The V end was cut by 3 bases, the J end by 8 bases, with 14 bases between. This CDR3 spans 14 amino acids. In germline, CDR1 is ENHRY, CDR2 SYGVKD.

CDR3: CASSLANRRWGYYEQYF. CDR3 DNA: TGTGCCAGCAGCTTAGCCAATCGTCGGTGGGGATACTACGAGCAGTACTTC. The V gene is TRBV7-2, the J gene TRBJ2-7; D not certain. CDR1 SGHTA and CDR2 FQGNSA come from the germline V gene. V was clipped by 0 bases and J by 3 bases, with 18 bases between them. This CDR3 has 17 residues.

Only a few counts were recorded for this clonotype. The chain recombines TRBV10-3 with TRBJ2-7, with 7 bases matching TRBD1. Per germline, CDR1 ENHRY and CDR2 SYGVKD. The CDR3 runs 14 residues. With 7 bases clipped from V and 6 bases from J, the junction kept 12 bases outside the gene matches. CDR3 DNA sequence: TGTGCCATCAAGGGCCAACCGGGACAGAGCGAGCAGTACTTC. Translating it yields CAIKGQPGQSEQYF.

There are a few counts of this clonotype. The chain has TRBV6-1 and TRBJ1-2, with no clear D. V gave up 5 bases and J gave up 2 bases, with 15 bases separating them. The CDR3 loop spans 15 amino acids. Per germline, CDR1 MNHNS and CDR2 SASEGT. The CDR3 DNA reads TGTGCCAGCAGTCCCCTTTGGCAGTTGAACTATGGCTACACCTTC. Its translation: CASSPLWQLNYGYTF.

The chain combines TRBV5-6 with TRBJ2-2, with TRBD1 as a possible D gene (6 bases). V dropped 0 bases and J dropped 0 bases, with 12 bases sitting between them. CDR1 is SGHDT, CDR2 YYEEEE, per germline. The CDR3 has 17 residues. The CDR3 region is CASSLGFNRANTGELFF. Written as DNA, the CDR3 is TGTGCCAGCAGCTTGGGTTTTAACAGGGCGAACACCGGGGAGCTGTTTTTT. Complete variable domain (other parts from reference TRBV5-6 and TRBJ2-2): DAGVTQSPTHLIKTRGQQVTLRCSPKSGHDTVSWYQQALGQGPQFIFQYYEEEERQRGNFPDRFSGHQFPNYSSELNVNALLLGDSALYLCASSLGFNRANTGELFFGEGSRLTVL.

This clonotype was counted at least ten times. The chain has TRBV20-1 and TRBJ2-2; either TRBD1 or TRBD2 may fit D (6 bases each). V was clipped by 3 bases and J by 0 bases, with 11 bases between them. This CDR3 is 15 amino acids long. The germline gives CDR1 DFQATT, CDR2 SNEGSKA (reference sequence). CDR3 amino acids: CSARGGHANTGELFF. The CDR3 region has the DNA TGCAGTGCTAGGGGGGGCCACGCGAACACCGGGGAGCTGTTTTTT.

The chain recombines TRBV20-1 with TRBJ1-6, with a tentative D call TRBD1 (6 bases). V lost 5 bases to trimming and J lost 3 bases, with 8 bases between them. Looked up from germline, CDR1 is DFQATT and CDR2 is SNEGSKA (reference sequence). CDR3 length equals 13 residues. The CDR3 is CSASDSYNSPLHF. DNA for the CDR3: TGCAGTGCTTCGGACAGCTATAATTCACCCCTCCACTTT.

The chain links TRBV9 to TRBJ1-5; D call uncertain. V lost 0 bases, J lost 1 base, and 17 bases lay in between. This CDR3 spans 18 amino acids. Germline-derived CDR1 and CDR2 are SGDLS and YYNGEE. The CDR3 sequence: CASSVVYREALSNQPQHF. The CDR3 bases are TGTGCCAGCAGCGTAGTCTACCGGGAAGCCCTGAGCAATCAGCCCCAGCATTTT. Variable domain in full (rest from reference TRBV9 and TRBJ1-5): DSGVTQTPKHLITATGQRVTLRCSPRSGDLSVYWYQQSLDQGLQFLIQYYNGEERAKGNILERFSAQQFPDLHSELNLSSLELGDSALYFCASSVVYREALSNQPQHFGDGTRLSIL.

This clonotype has more than one count but fewer than ten. The chain joins TRBV12-3 or TRBV12-4 to TRBJ2-7, with a possible D match to TRBD1 (6 bases). Between the trimmed V and J ends, which lost 3 bases and 2 bases, there was a span of 11 bases. The CDR3 loop spans 14 amino acids. The CDR3, as DNA: TGTGCCAGCAGTTTCGGGACATCCGCCTACGAGCAGTACTTC. It specifies CASSFGTSAYEQYF.